This TCR beta chain was sequenced in a study of post-analysis software for immune sequencing data. Study in general: The courses of disease that were included comprised relapsing-remitting, secondary progressive and progressive-relapsing multiple sclerosis.

Germline V lookup: CDR1 MDHEN, CDR2 SYDVKM. The CDR3 has 14 residues. Points from the study as a whole: TRBV5-6, TRBV5-1 and TRBV20-1 belonged to a set of roughly 5 TRBV segments that were more frequent in patients than controls. Controls' normalized Chao1 diversity significantly exceeded that of multiple sclerosis patients.

With respect to this clonotype: Its antigen is not known. A much larger clonotype is one base distant, so this may be a read error.

Unique molecular identifiers featured in each of the TCR beta cDNA libraries. Via MiXCR, TCRdb re-called the PCR reads, giving one row per CDR3 protein. Of over 300,000 distinct CDR3 sequences detected, around 33% appear once; the ten largest clones hold around 15%. The source of this sequence is a girl aged 5-17 years with multiple sclerosis. J is TRBJ2-5 and V is TRBV28; D uncertain. The J call may not be correct, given that the DNA end is closer to TRBJ2-7. Source material: blood. CDR3 protein: CASRPPLERDEQYF. Written as DNA, the CDR3 is TGTGCCAGCAGGCCTCCCTTGGAACGGGACGAGCAGTACTTC.